This T cell receptor (beta chain) was sequenced for a study of patients and donors after allogeneic stem cell transplantation. TCRdb used MiXCR to reprocess the RT-PCR reads, holding one entry per CDR3 protein. The profile shows 160,000 or so distinct CDR3 sequences, approximately 24% of them singletons. Looked up from germline, CDR1 is MGHRA and CDR2 is YSYEKL. The CDR3 consists of 16 residues. V trimming: 3 bases; J trimming: 3 bases; junction bases outside the gene matches: 8. This sequence originates from a human donor who was either an allogeneic HSCT recipient or a stem cell or donor lymphocyte infusion donor (not recorded which). It is not recorded whose cells these are; they may come from a transplant donor. The chain recombines TRBV4-1 with TRBJ2-1, with TRBD1 identical over 7 bases. The sequenced material came from blood, either unsorted or a sorted T cell fraction (not recorded which). DNA of the CDR3: TGCGCCAGCAGCCATGCCCGACAGGGTAACTACAATGAGCAGTTCTTC. Protein sequence: CASSHARQGNYNEQFF.